What follows are 32 T cell receptor beta chains derived from one specimen sequenced in a study of blood T cell repertoires in COVID-19. This table comes from immunoSEQ multiplex PCR, and its TCRdb copy is limited to in-frame clones, with some not included. This table has over 55,000 clones, about 82% appearing once. The sequenced sample was peripheral blood. The receptors stem from a human donor in a cohort sampled during active COVID-19.

A few counts support this clone. The chain links TRBV9 to TRBJ2-1; TRBD1 matches 8 bases. V shed 3 bases, J shed 2 bases, and the junction held 10 bases outside the gene matches. The CDR3 length is 17 residues. Germline lookup yields CDR1 SGDLS and CDR2 YYNGEE. The CDR3, as DNA: TGTGCCAGCAGCGGGTCCAGGGGGCTCAACGCCTACAATGAGCAGTTCTTC. Its translation: CASSGSRGLNAYNEQFF. Looking up the rest from reference TRBV9 and TRBJ2-1 gives the full variable domain: DSGVTQTPKHLITATGQRVTLRCSPRSGDLSVYWYQQSLDQGLQFLIQYYNGEERAKGNILERFSAQQFPDLHSELNLSSLELGDSALYFCASSGSRGLNAYNEQFFGPGTRLTVL.

The CDR3 here is CASSDPTAGQGGGYTF. Here the CDR3 DNA reads TGTGCCAGCAGTGATCCGACGGCGGGACAGGGCGGTGGCTACACCTTC. The gene calls are TRBV6-1 and TRBJ1-2; 9 nucleotides align to TRBD1. J lost 7 bases, V lost 3 bases, and 12 bases had no gene match. This CDR3 comprises 16 residues. Germline assignment: CDR1 MNHNS and CDR2 SASEGT.

The genes are TRBV10-3 and TRBJ1-5; tentative D call: TRBD1 (5 bases). The germline V gene encodes CDR1 ENHRY and CDR2 SYGVKD. The V gene lost 10 bases and the J gene lost 0 bases, with 13 bases spanning the gap. The CDR3 sequence is 14 residues long. DNA of the CDR3: TGTGCCACCCGGGGACTGAATAGCAATCAGCCCCAGCATTTT. It translates to CATRGLNSNQPQHF.

The rearrangement links TRBV28 to TRBJ2-5; D uncertain. Trimming left V 3 bases short and J 5 bases short, with 10 bases between. The CDR3 has 13 amino acids. Germline-derived CDR1 and CDR2 are MDHEN and SYDVKM. The CDR3 protein is CASSFPPRETQYF. CDR3 DNA sequence: TGTGCCAGCAGTTTTCCTCCCCGGGAGACCCAGTACTTC.

The chain has TRBV19 and TRBJ1-3; weak D call: TRBD1 (5 bases). V was trimmed by 3 bases and J by 2 bases, leaving 14 bases between them. In germline, CDR1 is LNHDA, CDR2 SQIVND (reference sequence). The CDR3 has 16 amino acids. As DNA, the CDR3 is TGTGCCAGTAGTATCCTTGGGGGGTCCCCTGGAAACACCATATATTTT. It is translated as CASSILGGSPGNTIYF. The whole variable domain, remainder taken from reference TRBV19 and TRBJ1-3, is DGGITQSPKYLFRKEGQNVTLSCEQNLNHDAMYWYRQDPGQGLRLIYYSQIVNDFQKGDIAEGYSVSREKKESFPLTVTSAQKNPTAFYLCASSILGGSPGNTIYFGEGSWLTVV.

The genes are TRBV7-8 and TRBJ1-2; 9 bases map to TRBD1. This CDR3 is built from 14 residues. Trimming at V came to 5 bases and at J to 8 bases, leaving 9 bases not matched to a gene. Germline values: CDR1 SGHVS, CDR2 FQNEAQ. The CDR3 reads CASSTRTGQGGYTF. The CDR3 bases are TGTGCCAGCAGCACAAGGACAGGACAGGGGGGCTACACCTTC.

The chain has TRBV7-2 and TRBJ2-7, with TRBD1 matching 7 bases. V lost 5 bases, J lost 1 base, and 8 bases stayed unmatched. CDR3 length: 15 amino acids. Germline CDR1 SGHTA, CDR2 FQGNSA. The DNA for the CDR3 is TGTGCCAGCAGCGCGACCCCGGGACAGTCCTACGAGCAGTACTTC. Translation: CASSATPGQSYEQYF.

The rearrangement joins TRBV27 to TRBJ1-4; 7 bases fit TRBD1. Germline V gene data show CDR1 as MNHEY and CDR2 as SMNVEV (reference sequence). The J segment lost 8 bases and the V segment lost 3 bases, leaving 12 bases of the junction unmatched. This CDR3 has 16 residues. The DNA of the CDR3 is TGTGCCAGCAGTTTCGCCTTGACAGGGCGCGGCGAAAAACTGTTTTTT. Protein: CASSFALTGRGEKLFF.

The rearrangement joins TRBV6-5 to TRBJ2-3, with D perhaps matching TRBD1 (6 bases). The V and J ends lost 7 bases and 2 bases respectively, with 16 bases between them. Germline CDR1 reads MNHEY; CDR2 reads SVGAGI. The CDR3 spans 15 residues. CDR3 sequence: CASTLSGHFTDTQYF. The DNA of the CDR3 is TGTGCCAGCACTCTGTCGGGACACTTCACAGATACGCAGTATTTT.

The chain carries TRBV28 and TRBJ2-2; D unclear. Germline V lookup: CDR1 MDHEN, CDR2 SYDVKM. The CDR3 spans 13 residues. V gave up 3 bases and J gave up 6 bases, with 8 bases separating them. The CDR3 loop reads CASSFGLAGELFF. CDR3 DNA: TGTGCCAGCAGTTTCGGTTTGGCCGGGGAGCTGTTTTTT.

The chain carries TRBV15 and TRBJ1-5; TRBD1 matches 8 bases. The CDR3 has 15 amino acids. V lost 0 bases, J lost 6 bases, and 4 bases stayed unmatched. The V gene's germline CDR1 is LNHNV and CDR2 YYDKDF (reference sequence). For the CDR3, the DNA is TGTGCCACCAGCAGAGATCAGGGGGCAGGTCAGCCCCAGCATTTT. Translating gives CATSRDQGAGQPQHF.

This chain links TRBV28 with TRBJ2-3, with 9 bases matching TRBD1. Trimming took 7 bases from V and 4 from J; bases not matched to a gene: 3. Germline values: CDR1 MDHEN, CDR2 SYDVKM. This CDR3 region has 13 residues. The CDR3 sequence is CASNGQGPDTQYF. Here the CDR3 DNA reads TGTGCCAGCAATGGACAGGGGCCAGATACGCAGTATTTT. The full variable domain, its missing parts supplied by reference TRBV28 and TRBJ2-3, is DVKVTQSSRYLVKRTGEKVFLECVQDMDHENMFWYRQDPGLGLRLIYFSYDVKMKEKGDIPEGYSVSREKKERFSLILESASTNQTSMYLCASNGQGPDTQYFGPGTRLTVL.

This sequence joins TRBV5-3 and TRBJ1-5; D is unresolved. TRBV5-3 is flagged as an ORF with uncertain function. Between the trimmed V and J ends, which lost 4 bases and 11 bases, there was a span of 7 bases. CDR3 length: 10 residues. The CDR3 loop is CARSPSAQHF. CDR3 coding DNA: TGTGCCAGAAGCCCCTCCGCCCAGCATTTT.

The chain has TRBV5-1 and TRBJ2-5, with 7 positions matching TRBD2. J lost 4 bases, V lost 3 bases, and 6 bases had no gene match. Germline lookup yields CDR1 SGHRS and CDR2 YFSETQ. This CDR3 comprises 14 residues. In DNA, the CDR3 is TGCGCCAGCAGCTCCCCCGGGGGGTTAGAGACCCAGTACTTC. It yields the protein CASSSPGGLETQYF. Full variable domain (outside the CDR3, taken from reference TRBV5-1 and TRBJ2-5): KAGVTQTPRYLIKTRGQQVTLSCSPISGHRSVSWYQQTPGQGLQFLFEYFSETQRNKGNFPGRFSGRQFSNSRSEMNVSTLELGDSALYLCASSSPGGLETQYFGPGTRLLVL.

The chain combines TRBV28 with TRBJ2-5; 12 positions agree with TRBD1. V dropped 7 bases and J dropped 5; count of bases not matched to a gene: 11. The CDR3 consists of 16 residues. Germline CDR1 and CDR2: MDHEN and SYDVKM. CDR3 sequence (DNA): TGTGCCAGCAACGCGGCCGGGACAGGGGGCGAGGAGACCCAGTACTTC. Protein: CASNAAGTGGEETQYF.

The chain combines TRBV2 with TRBJ1-5; a weak D match, TRBD1 (5 bases). Trimming left V 6 bases short and J 2 bases short, with 14 bases between. Per germline, CDR1 SNHLY and CDR2 FYNNEI. This CDR3 spans 15 amino acids. CDR3: CASRRDAQRNQPQHF. CDR3 sequence (DNA): TGTGCCAGCAGGCGGGACGCTCAGCGCAATCAGCCCCAGCATTTT.

The table lists this clone with a few counts. The chain recombines TRBV7-9 with TRBJ1-5; D ambiguous. Trimming pared 6 bases from V and 11 bases from J, leaving 17 bases between. Per germline, CDR1 SEHNR and CDR2 FQNEAQ (reference sequence). The CDR3 totals 13 residues. The CDR3 reads CASSRGDAGAQHF. As DNA, the CDR3 is TGTGCCAGCAGTCGTGGTGATGCCGGGGCCCAGCATTTT.

This chain links TRBV5-1 with TRBJ1-4; 11 nucleotides match TRBD1. Germline V gene data show CDR1 as SGHRS and CDR2 as YFSETQ. This CDR3 comprises 17 residues. V gave up 2 bases and J gave up 5 bases; unmatched junction bases: 8. The CDR3 region is CASSLGTGGGPNEKLFF. The CDR3 region has the DNA TGCGCCAGCAGCTTAGGGACAGGGGGAGGACCAAATGAAAAACTGTTTTTT.

The chain joins TRBV2 to TRBJ1-1; D is possibly TRBD1 (6 bases). The CDR3 length is 12 residues. V lost 6 bases, J lost 8 bases, and 13 bases lay in between. CDR1 is SNHLY and CDR2 is FYNNEI in the germline V gene. CDR3 nucleotide sequence: TGTGCCAGCAGACTATTACAGGGAGAAGCTTTCTTT. It is translated as CASRLLQGEAFF.

The CDR3, as DNA: TGCGCCAGCAGTAGCGGCCAAAGAACCGGGGAGCTGTTTTTT. Residues: CASSSGQRTGELFF. The V gene is TRBV10-1, the J gene TRBJ2-2; TRBD2 is a possible D gene (5 bases). Germline V gene lookup returns CDR1 WNHNN and CDR2 SYGVQD (reference sequence). The CDR3 has 14 residues. Trimming pared 5 bases from V and 5 bases from J, leaving 12 bases between.

The CDR3 sequence is CASSQDWQRGIQYF. CDR3 nucleotide sequence: TGTGCCAGCAGCCAAGATTGGCAACGAGGCATTCAGTACTTC. V gene TRBV3-1 (or the pseudogene TRBV3-2) combines with J gene TRBJ2-4; D unclear. The CDR3 has 14 residues. CDR1 and CDR2 from the germline V gene are LGHDT and YNNKEL (reference sequence). V was shortened by 0 bases and J by 9 bases, with 12 bases between the two germline ends.

This sequence joins TRBV15 and TRBJ1-6, with a tentative D call TRBD1 (5 bases). Germline assignment: CDR1 LNHNV and CDR2 YYDKDF (reference sequence). This CDR3 is built from 17 residues. Trimming left V 5 bases short and J 8 bases short, with 22 bases between. CDR3 in amino acids: CATSLHGGSGSDSPLHF. The CDR3 nucleotides read TGTGCCACCAGCCTCCACGGGGGGTCAGGGTCTGATTCACCCCTCCACTTT.

In the case of this clone: Other DNA sequences within the sample encode an identical CDR3. The chain couples TRBV4-1 to TRBJ2-2; no definite D call. V shed 1 base and J shed 0 bases, with 12 bases lying between them. The CDR3 totals 17 residues. The germline V gene encodes CDR1 MGHRA and CDR2 YSYEKL. CDR3 DNA sequence: TGCGCCAGCAGCCAAGCATATGGCGGAGCGAACACCGGGGAGCTGTTTTTT. It yields the protein CASSQAYGGANTGELFF.

The V call is TRBV5-1, the J call TRBJ2-7; 13 bases are a match to TRBD2. Trimming removed 4 bases from V and 3 bases from J; junction bases left unmatched: 4. The CDR3 is 15 amino acids. Germline values: CDR1 SGHRS, CDR2 YFSETQ. CDR3: CASSAGTSGVYEQYF. The CDR3 nucleotides are TGCGCCAGCAGCGCGGGGACTAGCGGGGTCTACGAGCAGTACTTC.

J is TRBJ2-3 and V is TRBV9, with TRBD1 as a possible D gene (5 bases). CDR1 SGDLS and CDR2 YYNGEE come from the germline V gene. V was shortened by 0 bases and J by 2 bases, with 13 bases between the two germline ends. The CDR3 sequence is 16 residues long. CDR3 sequence (DNA): TGTGCCAGCAGCGTAGTGTCCCAGGGTACCACAGATACGCAGTATTTT. It translates to CASSVVSQGTTDTQYF.

The chain links TRBV5-5 to TRBJ2-1; D perhaps matches TRBD1 (6 bases). Germline values: CDR1 SGHKS, CDR2 YYEKEE (reference sequence). Trimming shortened V by 3 bases and J by 0 bases, and 10 bases separated the two germline ends. There are 15 residues in the CDR3. Here the CDR3 DNA reads TGTGCCAGCAGCTCTACAGGGTCCTCCTACAATGAGCAGTTCTTC. Its translation is CASSSTGSSYNEQFF. The full variable domain, with the rest looked up from reference TRBV5-5 and TRBJ2-1, is DAGVTQSPTHLIKTRGQQVTLRCSPISGHKSVSWYQQVLGQGPQFIFQYYEKEERGRGNFPDRFSARQFPNYSSELNVNALLLGDSALYLCASSSTGSSYNEQFFGPGTRLTVL.

The chain combines TRBV5-1 with TRBJ2-1; 7 nucleotides agree with TRBD1. Germline V gene data show CDR1 as SGHRS and CDR2 as YFSETQ. The CDR3 runs to 15 residues. With 1 base clipped from V and 1 base from J, the junction kept 2 bases outside the gene matches. The CDR3 sequence is CASSLTTGSYNEQFF. The CDR3 coding sequence is TGCGCCAGCAGCTTGACGACAGGGTCCTACAATGAGCAGTTCTTC.

This chain uses TRBV7-2 with TRBJ2-5, with a weak D call TRBD1 (6 bases). V was cut by 4 bases and J by 1 base, with 19 bases left in between. Germline-derived CDR1 and CDR2 are SGHTA and FQGNSA. The CDR3 loop spans 17 amino acids. In nucleotides, the CDR3 is TGTGCCAGCAGCTACTCGAACCCTACAGGGTCCCAAGAGACCCAGTACTTC. This codes for CASSYSNPTGSQETQYF.

With respect to this clone: The sample holds other DNA sequences that translate to the same CDR3. For the CDR3, the DNA is TGTGCCAGCTCACCGGGACAGGGCTACAATGAGCAGTTCTTC. Translating it yields CASSPGQGYNEQFF. The chain couples TRBV18 to TRBJ2-1; 9 positions agree with TRBD1. Germline lookup yields CDR1 KGHSH and CDR2 LQKENI. The CDR3 sequence is 14 residues long. J lost 3 bases, V lost 3 bases, and 0 bases had no gene match. Full variable domain (missing parts from reference TRBV18 and TRBJ2-1): NAGVMQNPRHLVRRRGQEARLRCSPMKGHSHVYWYRQLPEEGLKFMVYLQKENIIDESGMPKERFSAEFPKEGPSILRIQQVVRGDSAAYFCASSPGQGYNEQFFGPGTRLTVL.

CDR3: CASSQNRGGTEAFF. The DNA for the CDR3 is TGCGCCAGCAGCCAAAATCGGGGGGGCACTGAAGCTTTCTTT. The chain joins TRBV4-3 to TRBJ1-1, with D perhaps matching TRBD1 (5 bases). V was clipped by 2 bases and J by 4 bases, with 11 bases between them. The CDR3 consists of 14 residues. Per germline, CDR1 LGHNA and CDR2 YSLEER.

This clone was detected many times. The chain has TRBV7-3 and TRBJ2-5; TRBD1 might be the D (6 bases). Trimming cost V 1 base and J 6 bases, with 12 bases left between them. Germline V gene lookup returns CDR1 SGHTA and CDR2 FQGTGA. The CDR3 loop spans 14 amino acids. CDR3 sequence: CASSLSGGGQTQYF. DNA of the CDR3: TGTGCCAGCAGCTTAAGTGGGGGCGGGCAGACCCAGTACTTC.

The gene calls are TRBV7-2 and TRBJ2-7, with 10 nucleotides matching TRBD2. This CDR3 has 13 residues. After removal of 1 base from V and 12 bases from J, the junction contained 6 bases not matched to a gene. Germline assignment: CDR1 SGHTA and CDR2 FQGNSA. In DNA form, the CDR3 reads TGTGCCAGCAGCTTAGTAGGAAGCGGGGGGGCGTACTTC. This translates into CASSLVGSGGAYF.